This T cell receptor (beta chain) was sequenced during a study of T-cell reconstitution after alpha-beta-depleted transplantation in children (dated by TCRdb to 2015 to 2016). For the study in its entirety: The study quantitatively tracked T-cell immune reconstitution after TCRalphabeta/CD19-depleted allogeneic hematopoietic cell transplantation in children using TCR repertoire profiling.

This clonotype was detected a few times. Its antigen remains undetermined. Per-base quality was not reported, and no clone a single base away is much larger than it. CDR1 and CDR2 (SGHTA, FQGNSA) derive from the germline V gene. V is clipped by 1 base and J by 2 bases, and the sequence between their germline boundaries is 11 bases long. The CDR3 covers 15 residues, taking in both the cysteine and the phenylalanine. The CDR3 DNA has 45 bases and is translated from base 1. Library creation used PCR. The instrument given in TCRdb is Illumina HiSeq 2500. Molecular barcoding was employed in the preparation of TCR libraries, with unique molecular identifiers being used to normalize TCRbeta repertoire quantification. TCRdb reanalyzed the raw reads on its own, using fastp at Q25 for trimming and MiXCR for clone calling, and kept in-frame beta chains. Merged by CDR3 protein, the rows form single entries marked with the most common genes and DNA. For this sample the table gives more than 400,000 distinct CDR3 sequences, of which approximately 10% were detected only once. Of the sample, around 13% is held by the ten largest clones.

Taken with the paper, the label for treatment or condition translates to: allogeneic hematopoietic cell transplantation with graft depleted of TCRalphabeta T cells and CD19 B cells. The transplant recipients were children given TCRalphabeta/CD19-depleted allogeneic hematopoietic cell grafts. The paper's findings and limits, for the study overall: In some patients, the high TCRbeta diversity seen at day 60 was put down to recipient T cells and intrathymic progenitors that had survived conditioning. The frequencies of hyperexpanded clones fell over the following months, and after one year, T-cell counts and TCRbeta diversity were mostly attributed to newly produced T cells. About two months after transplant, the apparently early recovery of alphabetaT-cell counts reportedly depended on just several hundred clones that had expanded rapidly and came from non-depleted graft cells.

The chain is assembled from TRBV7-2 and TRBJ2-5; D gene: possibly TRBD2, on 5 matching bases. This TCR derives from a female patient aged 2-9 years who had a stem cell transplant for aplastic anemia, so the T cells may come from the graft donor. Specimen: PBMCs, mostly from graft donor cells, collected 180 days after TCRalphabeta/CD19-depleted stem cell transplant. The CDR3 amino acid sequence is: CASSLGPPGQETQYF. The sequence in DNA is TGTGCCAGCAGCTTAGGTCCCCCGGGACAAGAGACCCAGTACTTC.